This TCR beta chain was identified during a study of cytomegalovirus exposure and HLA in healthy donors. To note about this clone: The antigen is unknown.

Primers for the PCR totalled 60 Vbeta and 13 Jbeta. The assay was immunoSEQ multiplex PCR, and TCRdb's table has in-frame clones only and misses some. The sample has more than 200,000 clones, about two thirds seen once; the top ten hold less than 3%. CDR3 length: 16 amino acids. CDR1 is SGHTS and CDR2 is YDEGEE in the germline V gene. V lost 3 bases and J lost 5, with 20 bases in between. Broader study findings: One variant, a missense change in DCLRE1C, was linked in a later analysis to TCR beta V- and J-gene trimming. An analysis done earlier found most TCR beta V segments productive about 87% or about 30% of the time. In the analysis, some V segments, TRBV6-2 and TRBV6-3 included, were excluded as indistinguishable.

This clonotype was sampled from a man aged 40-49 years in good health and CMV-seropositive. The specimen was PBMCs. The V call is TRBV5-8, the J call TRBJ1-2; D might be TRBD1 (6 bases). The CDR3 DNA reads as TGTGCCAGCAGCTACGGTTTCGACAGGAACGGTTATGGCTACACCTTC. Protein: CASSYGFDRNGYGYTF.